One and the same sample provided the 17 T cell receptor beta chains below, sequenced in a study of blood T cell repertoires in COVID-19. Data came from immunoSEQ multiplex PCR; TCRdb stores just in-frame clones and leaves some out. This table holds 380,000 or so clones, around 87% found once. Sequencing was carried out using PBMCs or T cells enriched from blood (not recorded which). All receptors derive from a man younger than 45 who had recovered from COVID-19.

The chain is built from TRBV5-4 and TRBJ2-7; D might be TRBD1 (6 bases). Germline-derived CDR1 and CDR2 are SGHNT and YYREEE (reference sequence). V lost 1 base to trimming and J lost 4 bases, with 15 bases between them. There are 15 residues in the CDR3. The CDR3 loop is CASSLQGMGPYEQYF. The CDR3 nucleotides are TGTGCCAGCAGCTTGCAGGGGATGGGACCTTACGAGCAGTACTTC.

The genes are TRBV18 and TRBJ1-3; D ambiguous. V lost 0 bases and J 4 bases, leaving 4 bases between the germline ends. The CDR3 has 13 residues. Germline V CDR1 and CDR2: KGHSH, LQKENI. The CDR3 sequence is CASSPPGGNTIYF. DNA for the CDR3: TGTGCCAGCTCACCACCGGGCGGAAACACCATATATTTT.

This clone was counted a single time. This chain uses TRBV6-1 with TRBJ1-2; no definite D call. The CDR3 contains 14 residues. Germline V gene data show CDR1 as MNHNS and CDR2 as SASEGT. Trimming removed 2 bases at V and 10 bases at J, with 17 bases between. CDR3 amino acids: CASSEQVATGDYTF. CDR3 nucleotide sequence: TGTGCCAGCAGTGAACAGGTAGCAACCGGGGACTACACCTTC.

The CDR3 sequence is CASSPQGDINYGYTF. CDR3 DNA: TGTGCCAGCTCACCACAGGGAGACATTAACTATGGCTACACCTTC. The chain has TRBV18 and TRBJ1-2; D gene ambiguous. Germline values: CDR1 KGHSH, CDR2 LQKENI. This CDR3 has 15 amino acids. Trimming left V 1 base short and J 1 base short, with 10 bases between.

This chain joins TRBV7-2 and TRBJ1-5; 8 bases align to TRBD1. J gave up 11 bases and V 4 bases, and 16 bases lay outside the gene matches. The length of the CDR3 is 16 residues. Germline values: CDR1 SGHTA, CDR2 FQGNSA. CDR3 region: CASSSGTPGTGSAQHF. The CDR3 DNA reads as TGTGCCAGCAGCTCCGGAACGCCCGGGACAGGTTCAGCCCAGCATTTT.

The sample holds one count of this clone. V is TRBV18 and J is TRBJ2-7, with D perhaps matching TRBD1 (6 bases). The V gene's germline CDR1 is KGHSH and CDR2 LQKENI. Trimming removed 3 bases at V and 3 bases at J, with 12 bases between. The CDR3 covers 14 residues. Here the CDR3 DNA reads TGTGCCAGCTCACCTTCCAGGGGAAACTACGAGCAGTACTTC. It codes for CASSPSRGNYEQYF.

The CDR3 loop is CASSQVGQSVGTDTQYF. The CDR3, as DNA: TGTGCCAGCAGCCAAGTAGGACAGTCGGTGGGCACAGATACGCAGTATTTT. The gene calls are TRBV4-2 and TRBJ2-3; D is perhaps TRBD1 (6 bases). From germline, CDR1 is LGHNA and CDR2 YNFKEQ. V lost 1 base and J lost 1, with 15 bases in between. The CDR3 extends over 17 amino acids.

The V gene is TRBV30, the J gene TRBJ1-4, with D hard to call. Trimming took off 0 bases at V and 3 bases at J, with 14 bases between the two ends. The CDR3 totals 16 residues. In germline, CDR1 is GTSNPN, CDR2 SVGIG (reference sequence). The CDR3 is CAWSVRTLRPNEKLFF. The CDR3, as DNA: TGTGCCTGGAGTGTACGTACTTTGCGTCCTAATGAAAAACTGTTTTTT.

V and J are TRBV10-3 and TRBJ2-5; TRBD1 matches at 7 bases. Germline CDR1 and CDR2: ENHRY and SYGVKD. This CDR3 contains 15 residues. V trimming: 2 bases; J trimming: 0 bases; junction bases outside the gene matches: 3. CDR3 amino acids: CAISETDRYQETQYF. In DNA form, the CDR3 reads TGTGCCATCAGTGAGACGGACAGGTACCAAGAGACCCAGTACTTC.

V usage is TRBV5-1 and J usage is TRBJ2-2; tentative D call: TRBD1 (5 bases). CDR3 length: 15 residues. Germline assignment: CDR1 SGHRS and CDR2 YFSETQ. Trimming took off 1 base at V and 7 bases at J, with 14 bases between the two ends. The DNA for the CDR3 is TGCGCCAGCAGCTTGATGACAGCCGCTAGCGGGGAGCTGTTTTTT. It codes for CASSLMTAASGELFF. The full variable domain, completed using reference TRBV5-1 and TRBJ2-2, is KAGVTQTPRYLIKTRGQQVTLSCSPISGHRSVSWYQQTPGQGLQFLFEYFSETQRNKGNFPGRFSGRQFSNSRSEMNVSTLELGDSALYLCASSLMTAASGELFFGEGSRLTVL.

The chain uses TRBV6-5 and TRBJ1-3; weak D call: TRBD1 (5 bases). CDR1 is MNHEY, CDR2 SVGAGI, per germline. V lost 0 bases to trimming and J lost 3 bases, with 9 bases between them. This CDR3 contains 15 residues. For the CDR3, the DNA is TGTGCCAGCAGTTACTCGAAACAGGTTGGAAACACCATATATTTT. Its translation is CASSYSKQVGNTIYF.

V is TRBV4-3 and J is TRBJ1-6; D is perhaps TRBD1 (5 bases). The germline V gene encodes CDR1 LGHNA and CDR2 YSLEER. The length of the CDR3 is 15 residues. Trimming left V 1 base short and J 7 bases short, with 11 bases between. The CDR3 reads CASSQVGGGNSPLHF. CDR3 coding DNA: TGCGCCAGCAGCCAAGTGGGGGGAGGAAATTCACCCCTCCACTTT.

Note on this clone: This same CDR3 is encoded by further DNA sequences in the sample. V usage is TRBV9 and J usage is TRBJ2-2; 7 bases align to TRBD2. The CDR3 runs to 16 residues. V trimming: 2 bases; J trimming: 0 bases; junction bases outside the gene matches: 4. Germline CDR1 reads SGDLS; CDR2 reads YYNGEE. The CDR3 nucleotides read TGTGCCAGCAGCGTCCGGGCGGGGGCGAACACCGGGGAGCTGTTTTTT. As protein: CASSVRAGANTGELFF.

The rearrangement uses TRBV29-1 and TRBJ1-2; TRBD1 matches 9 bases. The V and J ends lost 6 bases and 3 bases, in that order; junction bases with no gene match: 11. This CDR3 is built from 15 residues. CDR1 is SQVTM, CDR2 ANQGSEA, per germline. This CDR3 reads CSVPSGTGSYYGYTF. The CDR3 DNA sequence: TGCAGCGTACCGTCCGGGACAGGGAGCTACTATGGCTACACCTTC.

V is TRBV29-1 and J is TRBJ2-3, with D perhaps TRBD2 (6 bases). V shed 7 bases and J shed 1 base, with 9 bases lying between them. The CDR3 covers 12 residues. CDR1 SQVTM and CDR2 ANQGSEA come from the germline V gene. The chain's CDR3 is CSAPGGTDTQYF. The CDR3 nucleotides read TGCAGCGCCCCGGGGGGCACAGATACGCAGTATTTT.

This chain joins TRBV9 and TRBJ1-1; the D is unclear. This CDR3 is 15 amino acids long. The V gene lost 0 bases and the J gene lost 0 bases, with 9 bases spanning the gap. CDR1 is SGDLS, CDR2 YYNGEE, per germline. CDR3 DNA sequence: TGTGCCAGCAGCGTAGCCGGAGTTGTGAACACTGAAGCTTTCTTT. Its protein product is CASSVAGVVNTEAFF.

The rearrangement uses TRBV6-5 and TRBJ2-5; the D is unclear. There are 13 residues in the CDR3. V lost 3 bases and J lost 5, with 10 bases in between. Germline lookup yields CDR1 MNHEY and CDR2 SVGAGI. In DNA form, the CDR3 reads TGTGCCAGCAGTTATGGTGCCGGGGAGACCCAGTACTTC. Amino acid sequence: CASSYGAGETQYF.